This T cell receptor beta chain was observed in a study of OX40 agonist ivuxolimab in advanced cancers. For the study at large: Prior therapy, whether anti-PD-1, anti-PD-L1 or anti-CTLA-4, was allowed, and roughly 44% had some.

Excluded were patients having autoimmune disease history or systemic immunosuppression. Comment on this clone: Its antigen is still unknown.

Generated by immunoSEQ multiplex PCR, the TCRdb table keeps only in-frame clones and is missing some. The sample lists nearly 80,000 clones, more than 85% seen once, with approximately 7% in the top ten. Study outcomes and limitations: Clones of CD4+ and CD8+ blood T cells grew by week 6 at doses of 0.1 to 3.0 mg/kg.

CDR3 size: 11 residues. V lost 1 base and J lost 10, with 10 bases in between. Germline V gives CDR1 DFQATT, CDR2 SNEGSKA (reference sequence). This chain uses TRBV20-1 with TRBJ1-1, with a tentative D call TRBD1 (5 bases). The specimen comprised CD4+ or CD8+ T cells sorted from blood, sampled in a trial of the OX40 agonist ivuxolimab. This sequence originates from an adult with an advanced solid tumor such as melanoma, head and neck, liver or kidney cancer. The chain's CDR3 is CSARVGGGAFF. In nucleotides, the CDR3 is TGCAGTGCTAGAGTGGGGGGAGGAGCTTTCTTT.